The sequence of this T cell receptor (beta chain) was determined in a study of regulatory and conventional T cells in RAG deficiency (dated by TCRdb to between 2016 and 2019). With respect to the entire study: The study used high-throughput TCR beta sequencing to compare repertoire diversity and composition of Treg, conventional CD4+ and CD8+ T cells between RAG-deficient patients and healthy controls.

Libraries were prepared through the immunoSEQ multiplex PCR assay. Genomic DNA from the sorted T-cell subsets was used to amplify and sequence rearranged TCR beta chain products. From the authors' description of their analysis: Shannon entropy and Simpson indices were used to measure how diverse the repertoire of productive TCR beta rearrangements was. To assess clonal expansion, the frequencies of the 100 most abundant productive TCR beta clonotypes were added up as a share of total reads. The TRB repertoires were scored with a self-reactivity index built on which amino acids appear at CDR3beta positions 6 and 7. Repertoire analyses used two-way ANOVA; flow cytometric analyses used Student t or Mann-Whitney tests. The table was pulled from immuneACCESS by TCRdb, which kept in-frame rearrangements only. Such tables lose some clones; where checked, under half of the loss comes from unresolved V genes, and the rest has no known cause. The V and J calls and clone size come from that table; D and trimming were worked out from the DNA. The sample profile shows under 45,000 clones; 60% to 85% of them were found once. The ten largest clones add up to just under 3.5% of the sample.

Note on this clone: Its antigen has not been determined. No base quality values were provided; no much bigger clone lies one nucleotide off.

Conventional CD4+ T cells were purified from blood as CD25-low CD127-high cells before genomic DNA extraction. Several healthy control donors were used as the comparison group for repertoire analyses. General findings and caveats noted by the study authors: Sorted CD25-high CD127-low cells from Omenn syndrome patients may represent peripherally activated cells rather than bona fide Treg cells. Compared with controls, Omenn syndrome and CID/AS patients had around 110-fold fewer unique TCR beta sequences in Treg cells, but only roughly 9.3-fold fewer in the other subsets. Shorter CDR3 lengths were found in all patient T-cell subsets, and >80% Treg-Tconv repertoire overlap at nucleotide and amino acid level was observed in Omenn syndrome patients. RAG-deficient patients showed markedly lower Shannon entropy and higher Simpson indices than control T-cell subpopulations. For some subjects, some T-cell subset analyses were not performed.

V was cut back by 2 bases and J by 0 bases, leaving a gap of 10 bases between them. The germline V gene sets CDR1 to SGHRS and CDR2 to YFSETQ. CDR3 length: 15 amino acids, cysteine to phenylalanine. CDR3 DNA is the only sequence kept; it has 45 bases, read in frame from the first base. The sample also formed part of further work on regulatory T cells. That second publication adds: The multiplex PCR relied on 52 forward TRBV primers and 13 reverse TRBJ primers, and amplification bias was corrected through assay-based and computational methods. Repertoires from patients had restricted unique TRB V-J pairs and skewed V and J gene usage, with the strongest effect in regulatory T cells. T-cell receptor beta repertoires of sorted regulatory, conventional CD4+ and CD8+ T cells were compared between CD3G-deficient patients and healthy controls. Peripheral blood mononuclear cells were isolated by Ficoll density separation. Rearranged TRB loci were amplified from genomic DNA by multiplex PCR within the immunoSEQ assay. TRB amplicons were sequenced using an Illumina HiSeq platform. Raw sequences were error-filtered and aligned to reference gene sequences by custom algorithms and were subsequently analyzed with the immunoSEQ online tools. Frequencies of productive and nonproductive TRB rearrangements were assessed among unique sequences as well as among total sequences. For group comparisons, t tests, Mann-Whitney tests or two-way ANOVA were performed in Prism software.

The receptor chain draws on TRBV5-1 and TRBJ2-3; the D region possibly corresponds to TRBD2 (6 bases align). The source material was CD4+ effector T cells sorted from blood. The source is a human donor in good health. In nucleotide form, the sequence is TGCGCCAGCAGCTTATGGGCGGGGAGCACAGATACGCAGTATTTT. It translates to CASSLWAGSTDTQYF.